This paragraph covers one T cell receptor (beta chain) sequence. The antigen remains undetermined. The CDR3 spans 13 residues. CDR1 is SGHTA, CDR2 FQGNSA, per germline. Trimming cost V 2 bases and J 8 bases, with 10 bases left between them. With 60 Vbeta and 13 Jbeta primers, the PCR was carried out. Generated by immunoSEQ multiplex PCR, the TCRdb table keeps only in-frame clones and is missing some. Of more than 150,000 clones listed, approximately 88% are singletons. The data are from a study of cytomegalovirus exposure and HLA in healthy donors. Study-level points and caveats: V segments that were indistinguishable, TRBV6-2 and TRBV6-3 among them, were omitted from analysis. Later work associated approximately 17,000 TCR beta sequences with HLA alleles at 0.05 false discovery rate. Previous analysis showed most TCR beta V segments were productive about 87% or about 30% of the time.

The genes are TRBV7-2 and TRBJ2-1; D is possibly TRBD1 (5 bases). Sequencing was done on a sample of PBMCs. This receptor was taken from a woman aged 50 to 60 in good health and CMV-seropositive. The CDR3 bases are TGTGCCAGCAGCTTATTACAGGCGTATGAGCAGTTCTTC. Its protein product is CASSLLQAYEQFF.